The next 24 T cell receptor beta chains were all read from a single sample in a study of cytomegalovirus exposure and HLA in healthy donors. Amplification used 60 Vbeta primers and 13 Jbeta primers. Clones were sequenced by immunoSEQ multiplex PCR, and TCRdb holds only the in-frame ones, with some missing. The profile shows about 200,000 clones, 79% of them singletons. Sequencing was carried out using PBMCs. Every receptor here comes from a girl under 18 in good health and CMV-seropositive.

This clone was observed a few times. The rearrangement uses TRBV5-6 and TRBJ2-5; 11 positions agree with TRBD2. With 4 bases clipped from V and 1 base from J, the junction kept 6 bases outside the gene matches. Looked up from germline, CDR1 is SGHDT and CDR2 is YYEEEE. This CDR3 has 16 residues. In DNA form, the CDR3 reads TGTGCCAGCAGCCCGTTTGGACTAGCGGGCCAAGAGACCCAGTACTTC. This gives the protein CASSPFGLAGQETQYF.

Points on this clone: A far larger clone is a single base away, which makes a read error likely. Distinct nucleotide sequences in the sample also encode this CDR3. This sequence joins TRBV27 and TRBJ2-7, with 8 positions matching TRBD2. Per the germline V gene, CDR1 is MNHEY and CDR2 is SMNVEV (reference sequence). The trim removed 5 bases at V and 6 bases at J, leaving 6 bases unmatched. The CDR3 is 13 residues long. CDR3 loop: CASSARTSREQYF. In nucleotides, the CDR3 is TGTGCCAGCAGTGCCAGGACTAGCCGCGAGCAGTACTTC.

The genes are TRBV2 and TRBJ1-3; 7 bases map to TRBD1. CDR1 is SNHLY, CDR2 FYNNEI, per germline. The junction had 12 bases not matched to a gene; V was cut back by 7 bases and J by 0 bases. This CDR3 is 17 amino acids long. Here the CDR3 DNA reads TGTGCCAGCAAAGCCGAAGGGGGCTCCCACTCTGGAAACACCATATATTTT. As protein: CASKAEGGSHSGNTIYF.

The chain links TRBV6-1 to TRBJ2-5; D perhaps matches TRBD2 (5 bases). This CDR3 is built from 14 residues. CDR1 is MNHNS, CDR2 SASEGT, per germline. Deletions cut 7 bases from V and 2 bases from J, with 14 bases between. The CDR3, as DNA: TGTGCCAGCATTGACCGGTCGGGGCAAGAGACCCAGTACTTC. Its protein product is CASIDRSGQETQYF.

V and J are TRBV7-2 and TRBJ2-5; D ambiguous. Trimming pared 1 base from V and 4 bases from J, leaving 7 bases between. This CDR3 has 13 amino acids. The germline V gene has CDR1 SGHTA and CDR2 FQGNSA. Here the CDR3 reads CASSLVGLETQYF. CDR3 nucleotide sequence: TGTGCCAGCAGCTTAGTTGGGCTAGAGACCCAGTACTTC.

The CDR3 protein is CASSQLTGPGETQYF. CDR3 coding DNA: TGCGCCAGCAGCCAACTGACAGGGCCCGGGGAGACCCAGTACTTC. This chain links TRBV4-3 with TRBJ2-5, with 7 bases aligning to TRBD1. The junction had 8 bases not matched to a gene; V was cut back by 2 bases and J by 5 bases. The germline gives CDR1 LGHNA, CDR2 YSLEER. The CDR3 is 15 residues long.

The chain combines TRBV6-5 with TRBJ2-3; D call uncertain. Trimming stripped 0 bases from V and 4 bases from J, with 8 bases between. The CDR3 totals 14 residues. Germline assignment: CDR1 MNHEY and CDR2 SVGAGI. CDR3 in amino acids: CASSYSIAADTQYF. The CDR3 DNA is TGTGCCAGCAGTTACTCGATTGCGGCAGATACGCAGTATTTT.

This clone was seen once. V gene TRBV7-2 combines with J gene TRBJ2-1, with D unclear. The CDR3 sequence is 12 residues long. V gave up 1 base and J gave up 7 bases, with 5 bases separating them. Per the germline V gene, CDR1 is SGHTA and CDR2 is FQGNSA. In nucleotides, the CDR3 is TGTGCCAGCAGCTTAGGAGAGAATGAGCAGTTCTTC. It specifies CASSLGENEQFF.

The chain carries TRBV6-1 and TRBJ2-7; 7 bases are shared with TRBD1. Germline-derived CDR1 and CDR2 are MNHNS and SASEGT. The CDR3 has 14 residues. J lost 2 bases, V lost 4 bases, and 5 bases had no gene match. The CDR3 protein is CASSAPGQTYEQYF. CDR3 DNA sequence: TGTGCCAGCAGTGCACCGGGACAGACCTACGAGCAGTACTTC.

The chain carries TRBV2 and TRBJ1-5; no definite D call. CDR1 and CDR2 from the germline V gene are SNHLY and FYNNEI. Trimming left V 7 bases short and J 0 bases short, with 10 bases between. This CDR3 spans 14 amino acids. The CDR3, as DNA: TGTGCCAGCAAGAAATCGGGTAGCAATCAGCCCCAGCATTTT. Translation: CASKKSGSNQPQHF.

This chain connects TRBV7-6 to TRBJ1-1; a weak D match, TRBD1 (6 bases). CDR3 length: 14 residues. CDR1 SGHVS and CDR2 FNYEAQ come from the germline V gene. Between the trimmed V and J ends, which lost 3 bases and 2 bases, there was a span of 10 bases. The CDR3 reads CASSFGRGNTEAFF. In DNA, the CDR3 is TGTGCCAGCAGCTTTGGCAGGGGAAACACTGAAGCTTTCTTT.

The chain carries TRBV19 and TRBJ2-7; the match to TRBD1 covers 7 bases. The V segment lost 3 bases and the J segment 3 bases; nucleotides outside the gene matches: 8. Germline CDR1 LNHDA, CDR2 SQIVND (reference sequence). This CDR3 region has 15 residues. Written as DNA, the CDR3 is TGTGCCAGTAGTATCGGGCCAGGGGGTTTCTACGAGCAGTACTTC. Protein: CASSIGPGGFYEQYF.

This clone was counted only a few times. The chain has TRBV25-1 and TRBJ1-6; no firm D call. CDR3 length equals 12 residues. V gave up 3 bases and J gave up 13 bases, with 10 bases separating them. Germline CDR1 reads MGHDK; CDR2 reads SYGVNS. The CDR3 sequence is CASSDHANPLHF. In DNA form, the CDR3 reads TGTGCCAGCAGTGATCACGCGAATCCCCTCCACTTT.

This clone appeared once. V usage is TRBV5-1 and J usage is TRBJ2-3, with TRBD2 matching 9 bases. V shed 6 bases, J shed 4 bases, and the junction held 6 bases outside the gene matches. The germline gives CDR1 SGHRS, CDR2 YFSETQ. CDR3 length: 14 residues. The DNA for the CDR3 is TGCGCCAGCAAATCGGGACTAGCCCCAGATACGCAGTATTTT. This encodes CASKSGLAPDTQYF. The full variable domain, rest sourced from reference TRBV5-1 and TRBJ2-3, is KAGVTQTPRYLIKTRGQQVTLSCSPISGHRSVSWYQQTPGQGLQFLFEYFSETQRNKGNFPGRFSGRQFSNSRSEMNVSTLELGDSALYLCASKSGLAPDTQYFGPGTRLTVL.

This rearrangement joins TRBV6-6 to TRBJ2-7; the D gene is possibly TRBD2 (5 bases). CDR3 size: 14 residues. Trimming took 2 bases from V and 1 from J, leaving 9 bases between them. CDR1 and CDR2 (germline): MNHNY, SVGAGI (reference sequence). In nucleotides, the CDR3 is TGTGCCAGCAGTTACGACGGGGTATCCTACGAGCAGTACTTC. Protein product: CASSYDGVSYEQYF.

This chain uses TRBV7-2 with TRBJ2-7, with TRBD2 matching 10 bases. Germline V gene sequence: CDR1 SGHTA, CDR2 FQGNSA. Trimming cost V 4 bases and J 4 bases; bases outside gene matches: 13. The CDR3 runs 17 residues. CDR3 DNA sequence: TGTGCCAGCAGCTGGGCACCGGGACTAGCGAGAGAGTACGAGCAGTACTTC. It translates to CASSWAPGLAREYEQYF.

The chain employs TRBV7-2 and TRBJ2-3, with D perhaps matching TRBD2 (5 bases). The V gene's germline CDR1 is SGHTA and CDR2 FQGNSA. Trimming removed 8 bases from V and 2 bases from J, with 11 bases in between. This CDR3 region has 13 residues. CDR3 coding DNA: TGTGCCAGCTCGGCTAGCTTCACAGATACGCAGTATTTT. This sequence encodes CASSASFTDTQYF.

This clone has just a few counts. The chain carries TRBV6-6 and TRBJ2-7, with TRBD2 matching 7 bases. From germline, CDR1 is MNHNY and CDR2 SVGAGI (reference sequence). This CDR3 has 15 residues. Trimming at V came to 2 bases and at J to 3 bases, leaving 7 bases not matched to a gene. The chain's CDR3 is CASSYESSGDYEQYF. CDR3 bases: TGTGCCAGCAGTTACGAGTCTAGCGGTGACTACGAGCAGTACTTC.

The chain joins TRBV30 to TRBJ1-2; D is uncertain. This CDR3 comprises 12 residues. Trimming removed 3 bases from V and 8 bases from J, with 13 bases in between. The V gene's germline CDR1 is GTSNPN and CDR2 SVGIG (reference sequence). The CDR3 region has the DNA TGTGCCTGGAGCCCTATCCAATGGGGCTACACCTTC. Its translation: CAWSPIQWGYTF.

The CDR3: CASSERPGGQYF. The CDR3 DNA reads as TGTGCCAGCAGTGAACGACCCGGAGGGCAGTACTTC. J is TRBJ2-5 and V is TRBV6-1; maybe TRBD2 (6 bases). This CDR3 has 12 residues. Looked up from germline, CDR1 is MNHNS and CDR2 is SASEGT. Trimming removed 2 bases from V and 11 bases from J, with 12 bases in between.

The CDR3 here is CAISYSEYEQFF. The CDR3 DNA is TGTGCCATCAGTTACAGTGAGTATGAGCAGTTCTTC. The V gene is TRBV10-3, the J gene TRBJ2-1; D is unclear. The V gene's germline CDR1 is ENHRY and CDR2 SYGVKD. V lost 5 bases to trimming and J lost 8 bases, with 10 bases between them. The CDR3 runs to 12 residues.

This clone was counted once. In DNA, the CDR3 is TGTGCCAGTAGTCGGTTGGCTAGCGGGGCCCCAGATACGCAGTATTTT. Its protein product is CASSRLASGAPDTQYF. The gene calls are TRBV19 and TRBJ2-3; 9 bases align to TRBD2. Germline CDR1 and CDR2: LNHDA and SQIVND (reference sequence). This CDR3 contains 16 residues. V trimming: 5 bases; J trimming: 4 bases; junction bases outside the gene matches: 10.

The rearrangement links TRBV7-9 to TRBJ2-7, with no clear D. Germline V gene lookup returns CDR1 SEHNR and CDR2 FQNEAQ (reference sequence). The CDR3 is 13 residues long. Deletions cut 2 bases from V and 3 bases from J, with 8 bases between. CDR3 bases: TGTGCCAGCAGCTTACCCCCCAGCTACGAGCAGTACTTC. As protein: CASSLPPSYEQYF. The full variable domain, its missing parts supplied by reference TRBV7-9 and TRBJ2-7, is DTGVSQNPRHKITKRGQNVTFRCDPISEHNRLYWYRQTLGQGPEFLTYFQNEAQLEKSRLLSDRFSAERPKGSFSTLEIQRTEQGDSAMYLCASSLPPSYEQYFGPGTRLTVT.

The chain combines TRBV4-3 with TRBJ2-3, with D perhaps TRBD2 (5 bases). Germline V CDR1 and CDR2: LGHNA, YSLEER. The CDR3 contains 16 residues. The V end was cut by 0 bases, the J end by 0 bases, with 10 bases between. In nucleotides, the CDR3 is TGCGCCAGCAGCCAAGAAAGCGGCACTAGCACAGATACGCAGTATTTT. It is translated as CASSQESGTSTDTQYF.